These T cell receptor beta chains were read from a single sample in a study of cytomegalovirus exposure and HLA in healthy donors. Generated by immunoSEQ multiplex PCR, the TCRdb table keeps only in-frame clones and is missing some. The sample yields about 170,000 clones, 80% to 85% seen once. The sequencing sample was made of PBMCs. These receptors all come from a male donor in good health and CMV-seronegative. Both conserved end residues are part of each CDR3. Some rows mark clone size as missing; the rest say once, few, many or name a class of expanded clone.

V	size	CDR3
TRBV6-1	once	CASRAGLWQPQHF
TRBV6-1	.	CASSGTGGEYTEAFF
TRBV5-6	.	CASSLVLLNTEAFF
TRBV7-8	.	CASSSLGGESSYNEQFF
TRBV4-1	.	CASRSFGTGTEAPLHF
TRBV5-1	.	CASRITGENTEAFF
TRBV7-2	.	CASSLNPSGADTGELFF
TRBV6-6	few	CASSPTGRTEAFF
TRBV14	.	CASSSRQQVDYGYTF
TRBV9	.	CASSGAGTGGTGELFF
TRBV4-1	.	CASSQGTGATEEAFF
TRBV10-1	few	CASSPDRGNQPQHF
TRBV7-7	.	CASSFVARGSQQPYEQYF
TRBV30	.	CAWSTGGRAFF
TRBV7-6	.	CASSRSDTQYF
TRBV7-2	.	CASTWGVSYEQYF
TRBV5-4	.	CASSSRLVSTDTQYF
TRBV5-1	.	CASSLLGGWGLGDAGAFF
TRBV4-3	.	CASSPGAAGEETQYF
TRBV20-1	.	CSALAAYEQYF
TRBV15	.	CATSRGGQTGELFF
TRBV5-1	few	CASSPWADTQYF
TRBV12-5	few	CASGLAYSGTENTEAFF
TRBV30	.	CAWSGMDRDYGYTF
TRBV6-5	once	CASSYSAQTGSGYTF
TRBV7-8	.	CASRPPDRPNTEAFF
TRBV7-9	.	CASSVRVLGKLFF
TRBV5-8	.	CASSLDGGRETQYF
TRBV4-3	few	CASSQEWAQSYEQYF
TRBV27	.	CASSFGTAYEQYF
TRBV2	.	CASSERPGTGGEKLFF
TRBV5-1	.	CASSLDGGGATDTQYF
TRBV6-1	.	CASSDALFEILGGDYGYTF
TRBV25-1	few	CASAKTGASYEQYF
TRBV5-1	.	CASSLSRSYNEQFF
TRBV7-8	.	CASSLATGGNQPQHF
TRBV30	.	CAWSVRVQGVGGRYSYEQYF
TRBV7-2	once	CASSLAAGRYEQYF
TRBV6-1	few	CASSEGAGPSYEQYF
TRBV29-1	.	CSARTGDYQPQHF